Sequencing of this T cell receptor beta chain was carried out in a study of blood T cell repertoires in COVID-19. Study-wide background: From T cells, B-cell-depleted T cells, or PBMCs came the material, which was cDNA or gDNA.

TCRdb's table, derived via immunoSEQ multiplex PCR, lists solely in-frame clones and lacks some. The data hold approximately 70,000 clones, with 80% to 90% observed a single time. Germline CDR1 reads LGHDT; CDR2 reads YNNKEL (reference sequence). This CDR3 comprises 14 residues. Trimming stripped 4 bases from V and 6 bases from J, with 13 bases between. This rearrangement joins TRBV3-1 (or the pseudogene TRBV3-2) to TRBJ2-1, with a possible D match to TRBD2 (5 bases). The sequenced sample was peripheral blood. The sequence came from a man between 65 and 85 years old with active or convalescent COVID-19. The CDR3 here is CASSLRTGSNEQFF. The CDR3 bases are TGTGCCAGCAGCCTTCGGACTGGGAGCAATGAGCAGTTCTTC.